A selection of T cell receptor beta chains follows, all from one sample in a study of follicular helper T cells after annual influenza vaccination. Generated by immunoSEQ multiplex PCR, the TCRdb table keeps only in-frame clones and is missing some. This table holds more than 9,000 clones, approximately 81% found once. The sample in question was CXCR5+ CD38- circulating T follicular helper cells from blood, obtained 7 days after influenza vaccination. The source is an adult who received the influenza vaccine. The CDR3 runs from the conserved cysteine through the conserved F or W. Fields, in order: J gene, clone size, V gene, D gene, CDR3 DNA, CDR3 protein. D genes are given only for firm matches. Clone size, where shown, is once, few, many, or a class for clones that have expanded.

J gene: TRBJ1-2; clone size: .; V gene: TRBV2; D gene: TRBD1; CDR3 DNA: TGTGCCAGCACTCCCGGGACAGGGTCAGGCTACACCTTC; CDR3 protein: CASTPGTGSGYTF
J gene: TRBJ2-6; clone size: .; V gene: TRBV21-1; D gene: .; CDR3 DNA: TGTGCCAGCAGCAAAGAAGGGGACAGCTCCTCTGGGGCCAACGTCCTGACTTTC; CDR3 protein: CASSKEGDSSSGANVLTF
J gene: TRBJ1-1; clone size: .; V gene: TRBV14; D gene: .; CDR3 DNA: TGTGCCAGCAGCCAATACGGTGACACTGAAGCTTTCTTT; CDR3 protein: CASSQYGDTEAFF
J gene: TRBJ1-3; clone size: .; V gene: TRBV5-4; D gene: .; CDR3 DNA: TGTGCCAGCAGCTTGGGGCAGGTCGCCGGAAACACCATATATTTT; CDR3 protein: CASSLGQVAGNTIYF
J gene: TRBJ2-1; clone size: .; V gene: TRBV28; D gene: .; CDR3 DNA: TGTGCCAGCAGACTCGACGGTAACAATGAGCAGTTCTTC; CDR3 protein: CASRLDGNNEQFF
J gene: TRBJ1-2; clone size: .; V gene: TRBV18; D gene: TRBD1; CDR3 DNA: TGTGCCAGCTCACCCGGACAGGGGGAATACTATGGCTACACCTTC; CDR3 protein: CASSPGQGEYYGYTF
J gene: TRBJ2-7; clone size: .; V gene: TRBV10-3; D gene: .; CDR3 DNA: TGTGCCATCAGTGAGTCGGGGCCATCCTACGAGCAGTACTTC; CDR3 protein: CAISESGPSYEQYF
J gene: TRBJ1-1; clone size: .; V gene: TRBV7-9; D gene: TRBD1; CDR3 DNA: TGTGCCAGCAGACAAACAGGGGGACACACTGGGGAAGCTTTCTTT; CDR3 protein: CASRQTGGHTGEAFF
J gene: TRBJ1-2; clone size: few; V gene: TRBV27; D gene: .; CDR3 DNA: TGTGCCAGCAGGGGTAACTATGGCTACACCTTC; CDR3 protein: CASRGNYGYTF
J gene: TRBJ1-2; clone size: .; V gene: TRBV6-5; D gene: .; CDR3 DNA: TGTGCCAGCAGTCAACAGGTGGACTATGGCTACACCTTC; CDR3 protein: CASSQQVDYGYTF
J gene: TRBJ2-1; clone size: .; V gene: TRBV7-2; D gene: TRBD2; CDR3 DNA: TGTGCCAGCAGCCAAAGCGGGGGTTTCTCCTACAATGAGCAGTTCTTC; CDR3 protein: CASSQSGGFSYNEQFF
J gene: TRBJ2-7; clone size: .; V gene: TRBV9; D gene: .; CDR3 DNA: TGTGCCAGCAGCGAAGGGGACGACTCCTACGAGCAGTACTTC; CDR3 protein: CASSEGDDSYEQYF
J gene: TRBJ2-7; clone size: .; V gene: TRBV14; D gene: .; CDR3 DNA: TGTGCCAGCAGCCAAGGGGGCTGGGGGGAGCAGTACTTC; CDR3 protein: CASSQGGWGEQYF
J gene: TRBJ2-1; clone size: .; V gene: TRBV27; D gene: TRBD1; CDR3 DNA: TGTGCCAGCAGTCCCCCGACAGGGTTTACCTACAATGAGCAGTTCTTC; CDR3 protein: CASSPPTGFTYNEQFF
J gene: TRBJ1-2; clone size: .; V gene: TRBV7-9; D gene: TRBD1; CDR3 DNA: TGTGCCAGCATCAAACAGGGGAGGGATGGCTACACCTTC; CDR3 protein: CASIKQGRDGYTF
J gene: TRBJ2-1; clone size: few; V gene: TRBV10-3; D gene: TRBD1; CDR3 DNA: TGTGCCATCAGTTCCGGACAGGGACTCGATGAGCAGTTCTTC; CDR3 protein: CAISSGQGLDEQFF
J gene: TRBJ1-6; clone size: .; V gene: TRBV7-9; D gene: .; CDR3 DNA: TGTGCCAGCAGCGGAGACGGAAATTCACCCCTCCACTTT; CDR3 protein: CASSGDGNSPLHF
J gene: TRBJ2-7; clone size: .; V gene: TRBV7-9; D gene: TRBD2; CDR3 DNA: TGTGCCAGCAGCTCCACACTACGCGGGGGGGCCACCTACGAGCAGTACTTC; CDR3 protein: CASSSTLRGGATYEQYF
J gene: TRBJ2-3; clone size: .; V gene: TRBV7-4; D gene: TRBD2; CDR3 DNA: TGTGCCAGCAGCCTAGCCAGGACTAGCAGGCGATCGAGCACAGATACGCAGTATTTT; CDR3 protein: CASSLARTSRRSSTDTQYF
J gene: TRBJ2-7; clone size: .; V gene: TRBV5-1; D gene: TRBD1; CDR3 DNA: TGCGCCAGCAGCCGAAGCTCCCTACAAAACAGGGGCGACGAGCAGTACTTC; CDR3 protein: CASSRSSLQNRGDEQYF
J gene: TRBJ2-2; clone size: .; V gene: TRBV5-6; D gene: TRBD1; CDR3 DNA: TGTGCCAGCAGCAAAATGACAGGGCCCCGGACCGGGGAGCTGTTTTTT; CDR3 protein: CASSKMTGPRTGELFF
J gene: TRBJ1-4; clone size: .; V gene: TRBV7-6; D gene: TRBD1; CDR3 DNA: TGTGCCAGCAGCTTAGCTCCGACAGGGGACCATGAAAAACTGTTTTTT; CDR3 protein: CASSLAPTGDHEKLFF
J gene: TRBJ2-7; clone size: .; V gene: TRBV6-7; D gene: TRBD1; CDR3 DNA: TGTGCCAGCAATCGGACAGGGATCTACGAGCAGTACTTC; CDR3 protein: CASNRTGIYEQYF
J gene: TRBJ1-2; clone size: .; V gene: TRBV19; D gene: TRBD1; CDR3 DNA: TGTGCCAGTAGTACCACAGGGGGAGCTAACTATGGCTACACCTTC; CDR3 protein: CASSTTGGANYGYTF
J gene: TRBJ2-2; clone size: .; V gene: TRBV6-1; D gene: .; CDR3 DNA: TGTGCCAGCAGCCCACTAGCAATGAACACCGGGGAGCTGTTTTTT; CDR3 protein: CASSPLAMNTGELFF
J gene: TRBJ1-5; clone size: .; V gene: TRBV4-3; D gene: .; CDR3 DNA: TGCGCCAGCAGCCAAGAGGCGGGCCTCCCGCCCCAGCATTTT; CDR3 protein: CASSQEAGLPPQHF
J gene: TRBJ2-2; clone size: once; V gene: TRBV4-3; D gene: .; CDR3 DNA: TGCGCCAGCAGCCAAGAACTACGGGGGTGGACCGGGGAGCTGTTTTTT; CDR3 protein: CASSQELRGWTGELFF
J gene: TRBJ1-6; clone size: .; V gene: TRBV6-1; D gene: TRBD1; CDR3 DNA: TGTGCCAGCAGTGCCCAGGGGGAGACACCCCTCCACTTT; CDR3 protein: CASSAQGETPLHF
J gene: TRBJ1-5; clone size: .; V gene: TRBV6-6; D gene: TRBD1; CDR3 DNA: TGTGCCAGCAGTAGGACAGGGGTCTATCAGCCCCAGCATTTT; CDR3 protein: CASSRTGVYQPQHF
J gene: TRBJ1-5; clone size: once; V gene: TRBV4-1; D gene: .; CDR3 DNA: TGCGCCAGCAGTCAGTCACAGGCGAGCAATCAGCCCCAGCATTTT; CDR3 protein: CASSQSQASNQPQHF
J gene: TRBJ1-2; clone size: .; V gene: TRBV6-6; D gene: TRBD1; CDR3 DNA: TGTGCCAGCAGAGGGACAGGGAACTATGGCTACACCTTC; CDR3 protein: CASRGTGNYGYTF
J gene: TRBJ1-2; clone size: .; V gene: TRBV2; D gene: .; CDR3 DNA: TGTGCCAGCAATGTGGATAACTATGGCTACACCTTC; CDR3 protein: CASNVDNYGYTF
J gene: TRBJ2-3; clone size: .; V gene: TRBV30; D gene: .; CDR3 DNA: .; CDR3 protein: CACAWGAQADTQYF
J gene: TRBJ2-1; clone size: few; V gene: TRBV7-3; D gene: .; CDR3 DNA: TGTGCCAGCAGCAAAGGGACCGGTGGCAATGAGCAGTTCTTC; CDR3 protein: CASSKGTGGNEQFF
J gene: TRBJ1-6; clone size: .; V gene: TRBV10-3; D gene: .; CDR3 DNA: TGTGCCACGCGGAAGGAGGGGGGATCCTATAATTCACCCCTCCACTTT; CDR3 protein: CATRKEGGSYNSPLHF
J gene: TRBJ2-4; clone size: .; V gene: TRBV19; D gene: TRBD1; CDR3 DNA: TGTGCCAGTATAGACAGGGGGGGAAACATTCAGTACTTC; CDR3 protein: CASIDRGGNIQYF
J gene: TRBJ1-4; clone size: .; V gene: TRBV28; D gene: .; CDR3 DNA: TGTGCCGTACAAGGCCCCCAAGGGGAAAAACTGTTTTTT; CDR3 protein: CAVQGPQGEKLFF
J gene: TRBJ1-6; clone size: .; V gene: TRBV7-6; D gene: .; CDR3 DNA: TGTGCCAGCAGCTCGACCCCACTGTCGAATTCACCCCTCCACTTT; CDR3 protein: CASSSTPLSNSPLHF
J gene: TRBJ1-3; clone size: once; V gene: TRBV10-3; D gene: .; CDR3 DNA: TGTGCCATCAGTACCACGGCCGCCAACTCTGGAAACACCATATATTTT; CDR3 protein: CAISTTAANSGNTIYF
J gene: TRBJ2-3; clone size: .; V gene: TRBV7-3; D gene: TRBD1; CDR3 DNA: TGTGCCAGCAGCCTCCCAGGGGGCCCGAGCACAGATACGCAGTATTTT; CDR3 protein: CASSLPGGPSTDTQYF
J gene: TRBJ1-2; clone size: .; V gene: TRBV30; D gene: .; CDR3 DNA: TGTGCCTGGCTCGGGAGGACAGACCACTATGGCTACACCTTC; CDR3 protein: CAWLGRTDHYGYTF
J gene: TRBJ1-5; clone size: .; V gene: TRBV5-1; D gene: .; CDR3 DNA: TGCGCCAGCCGTGAAGGCACCAACCAGCCCCAGCATTTT; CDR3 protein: CASREGTNQPQHF
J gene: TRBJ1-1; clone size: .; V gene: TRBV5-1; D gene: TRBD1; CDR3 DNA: TGCGCCAGCAGGCTAGGGACAGACACTGAAGCTTTCTTT; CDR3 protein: CASRLGTDTEAFF
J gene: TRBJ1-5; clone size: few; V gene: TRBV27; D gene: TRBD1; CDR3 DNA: TGTGCCAGCAGTGACTATCAGGGGGTTTTCAATCAGCCCCAGCATTTT; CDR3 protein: CASSDYQGVFNQPQHF
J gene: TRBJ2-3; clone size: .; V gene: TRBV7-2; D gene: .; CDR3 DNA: TGTGCCAGCAGCTTAGTTAGCAGGGTAGGGACAGATACGCAGTATTTT; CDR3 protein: CASSLVSRVGTDTQYF